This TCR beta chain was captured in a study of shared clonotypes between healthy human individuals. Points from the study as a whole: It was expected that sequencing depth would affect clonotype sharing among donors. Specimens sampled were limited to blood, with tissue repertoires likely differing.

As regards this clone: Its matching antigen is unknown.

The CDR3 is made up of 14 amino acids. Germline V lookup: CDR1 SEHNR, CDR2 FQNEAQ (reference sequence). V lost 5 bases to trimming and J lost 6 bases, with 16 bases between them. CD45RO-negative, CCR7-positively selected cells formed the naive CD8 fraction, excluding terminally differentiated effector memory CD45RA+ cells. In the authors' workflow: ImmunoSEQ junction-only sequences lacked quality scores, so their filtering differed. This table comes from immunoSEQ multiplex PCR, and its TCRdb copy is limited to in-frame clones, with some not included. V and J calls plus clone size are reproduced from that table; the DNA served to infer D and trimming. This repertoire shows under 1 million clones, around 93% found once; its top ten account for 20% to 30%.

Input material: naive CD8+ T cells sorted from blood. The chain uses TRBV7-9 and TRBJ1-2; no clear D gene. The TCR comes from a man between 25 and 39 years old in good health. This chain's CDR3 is CASSPALWADGYTF. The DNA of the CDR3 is TGTGCCAGCAGCCCCGCTCTGTGGGCGGATGGCTACACCTTC.